Below are 27 T cell receptor beta chains sequenced from a single sample in a study of PD-1 and CTLA-4 blockade in melanoma (TCRdb year 2021). The receptor library was made with the immunoSEQ multiplex PCR assay. The clones in this table, taken by TCRdb from immuneACCESS, are in-frame only. Not every clone is retained; where verified, under half of the shortfall comes from an unresolved V gene, and the cause of the rest is unknown. The sample table records almost 30,000 clones; 85% to 90% of these occur just once. Around 7.8% of the sample lies in the top ten. The specimen was CD8+ T cells from peripheral blood, collected before anti-PD-1 treatment. The receptors stem from a human donor with melanoma.

J is TRBJ1-1 and V is TRBV6-1; the D is unclear. The CDR3 is 15 residues long. Germline CDR1 is MNHNS and CDR2 is SASEGT. The V end lost 1 base, the J end lost 2 bases, and 11 bases lay between the germline ends. CDR3 coding DNA: TGTGCCAGCAGTGAAGGATTATTTATTAACACTGAAGCTTTCTTT. Translation: CASSEGLFINTEAFF.

The V and J genes are TRBV30 and TRBJ1-3; D gene unclear. CDR1 GTSNPN and CDR2 SVGIG come from the germline V gene (reference sequence). The CDR3 is 15 amino acids. Trimming shortened V by 4 bases and J by 0 bases, and 13 bases separated the two germline ends. In nucleotides, the CDR3 is TGTGCCTGGACGCCCCCAGGAAACTCTGGAAACACCATATATTTT. It specifies CAWTPPGNSGNTIYF.

As regards this clone: Other nucleotide sequences from this sample produce the same CDR3. The chain uses TRBV19 and TRBJ1-5; 7 nucleotides match TRBD1. The CDR3 is made up of 14 amino acids. The germline V gene has CDR1 LNHDA and CDR2 SQIVND (reference sequence). V shed 1 base, J shed 4 bases, and the junction held 1 base outside the gene matches. CDR3 region: CASSIGQGNQPQHF. Here the CDR3 DNA reads TGTGCCAGTAGTATAGGACAGGGAAATCAGCCCCAGCATTTT.

V gene TRBV6-5 combines with J gene TRBJ1-1, with 7 positions matching TRBD1. The V gene's germline CDR1 is MNHEY and CDR2 SVGAGI. With 0 bases clipped from V and 1 base from J, the junction kept 5 bases outside the gene matches. This CDR3 is built from 16 residues. CDR3: CASSYSPQGKNTEAFF. CDR3 bases: TGTGCCAGCAGTTACTCTCCACAGGGGAAGAACACTGAAGCTTTCTTT.

The rearrangement uses TRBV3-1 (or the pseudogene TRBV3-2) and TRBJ2-5; TRBD1 aligns across 8 bases. Germline V gene sequence: CDR1 LGHDT, CDR2 YNNKEL (reference sequence). The CDR3 sequence is 15 residues long. With 1 base clipped from V and 6 bases from J, the junction kept 7 bases outside the gene matches. DNA for the CDR3: TGTGCCAGCAGCCAAGGGGGGACAGGAAGGCAGACCCAGTACTTC. It is translated as CASSQGGTGRQTQYF.

CDR3 nucleotides: TGCGCCAGCAGCTTAGGGGGGCACACCGGGGAGCTGTTTTTT. Encoded protein: CASSLGGHTGELFF. This chain joins TRBV5-1 and TRBJ2-2; D is possibly TRBD1 or TRBD2 (6 bases each). Trimming removed 2 bases from V and 3 bases from J, with 8 bases in between. Germline lookup yields CDR1 SGHRS and CDR2 YFSETQ. The CDR3 consists of 14 residues.

The gene calls are TRBV10-2 and TRBJ1-5, with D tentatively TRBD1 (5 bases). CDR3 size: 13 residues. The V end lost 7 bases, the J end lost 4 bases, and 11 bases lay between the germline ends. The germline gives CDR1 WSHSY, CDR2 SAAADI. CDR3 nucleotides: TGCGCCAGCACCGAGGGGATTAATCAGCCCCAGCATTTT. Protein sequence: CASTEGINQPQHF.

V gene TRBV4-2 combines with J gene TRBJ2-7; D uncertain. Germline lookup yields CDR1 LGHNA and CDR2 YNFKEQ. This CDR3 has 15 amino acids. With 4 bases removed from V and 4 bases from J, the gap between germline ends came to 17 bases. The CDR3 nucleotides are TGTGCCAGCAGCCCGTACACCGAGCAACAATACGAGCAGTACTTC. Translation: CASSPYTEQQYEQYF.

The V and J genes are TRBV3-1 (or the pseudogene TRBV3-2) and TRBJ2-3; the D is unclear. Between the trimmed V and J ends, which lost 0 bases and 1 base, there was a span of 5 bases. Germline V gene sequence: CDR1 LGHDT, CDR2 YNNKEL (reference sequence). The CDR3 is made up of 14 amino acids. The CDR3 nucleotides are TGTGCCAGCAGCCAAGATCGACGCACAGATACGCAGTATTTT. Translating it yields CASSQDRRTDTQYF.

V is TRBV5-4 and J is TRBJ2-7, with D unresolved. V was pared by 2 bases and J by 3 bases, with 9 bases between. Germline-derived CDR1 and CDR2 are SGHNT and YYREEE (reference sequence). CDR3 length equals 13 residues. The chain's CDR3 is CASSLQSSYEQYF. The CDR3 coding sequence is TGTGCCAGCAGCTTACAGAGCAGCTACGAGCAGTACTTC.

V gene TRBV9 combines with J gene TRBJ1-4; 7 bases match TRBD1. V dropped 0 bases and J dropped 7; count of bases not matched to a gene: 15. Germline values: CDR1 SGDLS, CDR2 YYNGEE. This CDR3 contains 18 residues. The CDR3 DNA follows: TGTGCCAGCAGCGTAGGGGGTACAGGGGCCCCTTTGGTTGAAAAACTGTTTTTT. Translated, it gives CASSVGGTGAPLVEKLFF.

By proportion, this clone is medium-sized. This CDR3 is also generated by other DNA sequences in the sample. The chain carries TRBV7-9 and TRBJ2-3; D call uncertain. Per germline, CDR1 SEHNR and CDR2 FQNEAQ (reference sequence). V shed 1 base and J shed 7 bases, with 6 bases lying between them. CDR3 length: 12 residues. The CDR3 protein is CASSLDRNTQYF. CDR3 sequence (DNA): TGTGCCAGCAGCTTAGATAGAAATACGCAGTATTTT.

This clone was recorded once. The chain employs TRBV6-5 and TRBJ1-1; possibly TRBD1 for D (5 bases). Germline V gives CDR1 MNHEY, CDR2 SVGAGI. The CDR3 is made up of 13 amino acids. V lost 7 bases and J 4 bases, leaving 13 bases between the germline ends. CDR3 sequence: CASTPRGATEAFF. In DNA, the CDR3 is TGTGCCAGCACCCCCCGCGGGGCCACTGAAGCTTTCTTT.

The V gene is TRBV7-6, the J gene TRBJ1-2, with TRBD1 matching over 8 bases. The CDR3 extends over 14 amino acids. V lost 4 bases to trimming and J lost 5 bases; unmatched junction nucleotides: 6. Germline V gene data show CDR1 as SGHVS and CDR2 as FNYEAQ. The CDR3 loop reads CASSSGQGAYGYTF. The CDR3 region has the DNA TGTGCCAGCAGCTCCGGACAGGGAGCTTATGGCTACACCTTC.

This clone was recorded only once. V and J are TRBV3-1 (or the pseudogene TRBV3-2) and TRBJ2-1; the D call may be TRBD1 or TRBD2 (5 bases each). V lost 5 bases, J lost 5 bases, and 7 bases lay in between. The CDR3 spans 12 residues. Germline CDR1 reads LGHDT; CDR2 reads YNNKEL (reference sequence). CDR3 DNA: TGTGCCAGCAGCGGGGACGACAATGAGCAGTTCTTC. Translation: CASSGDDNEQFF.

This chain connects TRBV27 to TRBJ1-5; D remains unclear. The CDR3 is 12 amino acids. The V and J ends lost 5 bases and 1 base respectively, with 3 bases between them. Germline loops: CDR1 MNHEY, CDR2 SMNVEV (reference sequence). In DNA form, the CDR3 reads TGTGCCAGCAGTAAGAGCAATCAGCCCCAGCATTTT. This translates into CASSKSNQPQHF.

This chain links TRBV6-1 with TRBJ1-1; D call uncertain. The CDR3 is made up of 15 amino acids. Trimming pared 3 bases from V and 6 bases from J, leaving 17 bases between. Germline CDR1 and CDR2: MNHNS and SASEGT. CDR3 amino acids: CASSDGPSDSAEAFF. The CDR3, as DNA: TGTGCCAGCAGTGACGGGCCTTCCGATTCGGCTGAAGCTTTCTTT.

V usage is TRBV9 and J usage is TRBJ2-2; TRBD1 matches 8 bases. Germline trimming cut 0 bases from V and 4 bases from J; bases unmatched to any gene: 8. CDR3 length equals 17 residues. CDR1 SGDLS and CDR2 YYNGEE come from the germline V gene. CDR3 nucleotide sequence: TGTGCCAGCAGCGTAGAACAGGGGGTAGTTGGCACCGGGGAGCTGTTTTTT. Its protein is CASSVEQGVVGTGELFF. The full variable domain, in which reference TRBV9 and TRBJ2-2 provide the parts outside the CDR3, is DSGVTQTPKHLITATGQRVTLRCSPRSGDLSVYWYQQSLDQGLQFLIQYYNGEERAKGNILERFSAQQFPDLHSELNLSSLELGDSALYFCASSVEQGVVGTGELFFGEGSRLTVL.

This clone was counted a single time. The V and J genes are TRBV27 and TRBJ2-2; maybe TRBD2 (6 bases). Germline lookup yields CDR1 MNHEY and CDR2 SMNVEV (reference sequence). Trimming stripped 6 bases from V and 8 bases from J, with 16 bases between. The CDR3 is made up of 14 amino acids. The CDR3 region is CASSSGLRIGELFF. Here the CDR3 DNA reads TGTGCCAGCAGCTCGGGACTTCGTATAGGGGAGCTGTTTTTT.

The sample holds one count of this clone. The gene calls are TRBV19 and TRBJ1-2; 11 bases match TRBD1. The trim removed 8 bases at V and 6 bases at J, leaving 5 bases unmatched. Germline lookup yields CDR1 LNHDA and CDR2 SQIVND (reference sequence). The CDR3 extends over 13 amino acids. The CDR3 DNA follows: TGTGCCAGTCGGACAGGGGGCGTACATGGCTACACCTTC. It codes for CASRTGGVHGYTF.

This chain connects TRBV3-1 (or the pseudogene TRBV3-2) to TRBJ2-5; 8 bases are a match to TRBD2. V was pared by 7 bases and J by 7 bases, with 11 bases of the junction left unmatched. CDR3 length: 14 residues. Germline CDR1 is LGHDT and CDR2 is YNNKEL (reference sequence). The CDR3 region is CASISPGLGVTQYF. Written as DNA, the CDR3 is TGTGCCAGCATTTCACCGGGACTAGGTGTGACCCAGTACTTC.

The chain links TRBV5-1 to TRBJ2-7, with D possibly matching TRBD2 (5 bases). The V end was cut by 0 bases, the J end by 3 bases, with 13 bases between. The length of the CDR3 is 15 residues. Germline values: CDR1 SGHRS, CDR2 YFSETQ. The CDR3 sequence: CASSLETFGNYEQYF. CDR3 sequence (DNA): TGCGCCAGCAGCTTGGAGACATTCGGGAACTACGAGCAGTACTTC.

The V gene is TRBV6-1, the J gene TRBJ2-7; D call uncertain. From germline, CDR1 is MNHNS and CDR2 SASEGT. The V and J ends lost 2 bases and 1 base respectively, with 9 bases between them. This CDR3 comprises 14 residues. DNA of the CDR3: TGTGCCAGCAGTGAACTGACCGCGTCCTACGAGCAGTACTTC. Protein product: CASSELTASYEQYF.

The chain links TRBV29-1 to TRBJ2-6, with TRBD1 matching 7 bases. The CDR3 sequence is 13 residues long. Germline CDR1 reads SQVTM; CDR2 reads ANQGSEA. J gave up 6 bases and V 7 bases, and 6 bases lay outside the gene matches. The CDR3 region has the DNA TGCAGCGCCACAGGGGAATTGGCCAACGTCCTGACTTTC. Translation: CSATGELANVLTF.

This chain links TRBV29-1 with TRBJ2-1, with TRBD2 matching 7 bases. Per the germline V gene, CDR1 is SQVTM and CDR2 is ANQGSEA. J was trimmed by 2 bases and V by 6 bases; bases with no gene match: 7. The CDR3 is made up of 14 amino acids. The CDR3 coding sequence is TGCAGCGTGGTCGGCGGGAGCACCTACAATGAGCAGTTCTTC. Its translation is CSVVGGSTYNEQFF.

The chain combines TRBV10-1 with TRBJ1-2; unclear D gene. CDR3 length equals 13 residues. The V gene lost 3 bases and the J gene lost 2 bases, with 7 bases spanning the gap. Germline lookup yields CDR1 WNHNN and CDR2 SYGVQD (reference sequence). In nucleotides, the CDR3 is TGCGCCAGCAGTGATCCAGGAAACTATGGCTACACCTTC. Encoded protein: CASSDPGNYGYTF.

J is TRBJ1-3 and V is TRBV15; no firm D call. Germline CDR1 is LNHNV and CDR2 is YYDKDF (reference sequence). V lost 0 bases to trimming and J lost 4 bases, with 13 bases between them. The CDR3 has 16 residues. The CDR3 nucleotides are TGTGCCACCAGCAGAGACGCTAGGAGTTCCGGAAACACCATATATTTT. Its translation is CATSRDARSSGNTIYF. The complete variable domain, with remaining parts taken from reference TRBV15 and TRBJ1-3, reads DAMVIQNPRYQVTQFGKPVTLSCSQTLNHNVMYWYQQKSSQAPKLLFHYYDKDFNNEADTPDNFQSRRPNTSFCFLDIRSPGLGDTAMYLCATSRDARSSGNTIYFGEGSWLTVV.